This record concerns one T cell receptor (beta chain) sequence. It has no known antigen specificity. No qualities accompany the bases; no much larger clone lies one base away. This sample was included in a study of radiation and T cells in renal cell carcinoma (TCRdb year 2020). For the study in its entirety: A total of some 51 samples underwent TCR beta sequencing, made up of about 26 tumors and around 27 peripheral blood samples. The last blood draw happened 4 weeks after radiation, timed to coincide with nephrectomy. Across all 53 samples, several million unique CDR3 nucleotide sequences encoding 2,658,974 unique CDR3 amino acid sequences were identified. Findings and caveats that apply to the study as a whole: Because pretreatment tumor biopsies were not available, the study could not determine whether clonotypes were already present within the tumor at baseline. Tracking of blood repertoire dynamics stopped at about 4 weeks after treatment, with no follow-up past that point. With a single-armed trial design, the study had no way to address how radiation dose or scheduling affects the TCR repertoire. In blood, the top tumor clonotypes increased between baseline and 2 weeks post-radiation and then shrank by 4 weeks, which suggests that tumor-resident clones expanded only transiently.

TCR beta libraries were generated from genomic DNA with the immunoSEQ kit, following the manufacturer's recommendations. To prepare the libraries, a first multiplex PCR with proprietary primers was run, followed by a second PCR that added unique barcodes, and a bead cleanup was done after each round. A kit-provided positive control reaction and a negative control reaction were included in every sample batch. The final libraries were assessed on an Agilent 4200 TapeStation D1000 ScreenTape, pooled by volume, and quantified by qPCR. Sequencing ran on an Illumina NextSeq500 with a MidOutput 150-cycle cartridge, using 156 Read1 and 15 Index1 cycles with kit custom primers. The pooled library was loaded at approximately 1 pM, and around 18% PhiX control was spiked in. The authors' analysis ran thus. Vendor-processed data were analyzed in R, and a clonotype was defined as all T cells sharing the same CDR3 nucleotide sequence. In the clone abundance analyses, frequencies were normalized to the 10,000 most abundant clones in each sample. Public T cell clones, which averaged fewer than five per sample, were removed prior to analysis. Tumor-enriched and baseline blood-enriched clonotypes were defined by at least a 32-fold difference in abundance between compartments. A beta-binomial differential abundance model was used to identify clonotypes that were expanded or contracted between blood time points. Tumor-blood repertoire similarity was measured with the Baroni-Urbani and Buser coefficient, and group comparisons used two-tailed Wilcoxon tests in R. In its TCRdb copy, this immuneACCESS table keeps in-frame sequences only and misses some clones. Where compared with another copy, unresolved V genes explain less than half of these, and the others have no known cause. The D gene and trimming were derived from the DNA, and the V and J assignments and clone size from that table. This sample comprises under 200,000 clones, about 87% of them detected only once. The top ten clones comprise about 11% of the sample.

According to the study, the label for this sample's time point signals: blood 4 weeks post-SBRT, at nephrectomy. Explained via the paper, the treatment or condition label denotes: 15 Gy SBRT to primary tumor, nephrectomy 4 weeks later. Samples were obtained from a clinical trial, in which 15 Gy stereotactic body radiation therapy was delivered to primary renal cell carcinomas and nephrectomy was performed 4 weeks later. To follow tumor-enriched clonotypes, peripheral blood was collected serially from radiation-treated patients at baseline and again at 2 weeks and 4 weeks after SBRT. Every patient's renal cell carcinoma showed clear cell pathology. The QIAamp DNA Blood Mini Kit (Qiagen) was used to prepare genomic DNA for TCR sequencing. Samples were included in the analyses only if all quality control checks were passed. Its CDR3 holds 13 amino acids, cysteine through phenylalanine. Just the 39-base CDR3 DNA is kept, in frame starting at base 1. CDR1 and CDR2 (SGDLS, YYNGEE) derive from the germline V gene. V is clipped by 2 bases and J by 6 bases, and the sequence between their germline boundaries is 9 bases long.

The TCR was taken from a woman between 50 and 59 years old with renal cell carcinoma. The rearrangement combines TRBV9 with TRBJ2-1; the D segment could be TRBD2, given 6 matching bases. Sequencing was performed on blood, taken from a patient whose treatment included radiotherapy and nephrectomy. The DNA sequence is as follows: TGTGCCAGCAGCGTGGGGCGGGGCAATGAGCAGTTCTTC. It translates as CASSVGRGNEQFF.